The sample holds one count of the clone carrying this T cell receptor (beta chain). As yet, its antigen is unknown. The data were taken from a study of T cell responses to AZD1222 COVID-19 vaccine. Sequencing was performed with immunoSEQ multiplex PCR; in TCRdb, only in-frame clones are kept and a portion is missing. The table records 100,000 to 150,000 clones, less than 95% of them present only once. Points from the study as a whole: Without day 14 samples, only post-peak T cell repertoires were studied.

The germline V gene encodes CDR1 PRHDT and CDR2 FYEKMQ (reference sequence). V gave up 4 bases and J gave up 4 bases, with 16 bases separating them. CDR3 length: 15 residues. The receptor's source is an adult in good health. The chain joins TRBV13 to TRBJ1-1; no clear D. The sequencing used peripheral blood, collected on day 0 of MenACWY control vaccination. The CDR3 DNA reads TGTGCCAGCAGCTCCCGGCCCCGGGGTCGCACTGAAGCTTTCTTT. Amino acids: CASSSRPRGRTEAFF.